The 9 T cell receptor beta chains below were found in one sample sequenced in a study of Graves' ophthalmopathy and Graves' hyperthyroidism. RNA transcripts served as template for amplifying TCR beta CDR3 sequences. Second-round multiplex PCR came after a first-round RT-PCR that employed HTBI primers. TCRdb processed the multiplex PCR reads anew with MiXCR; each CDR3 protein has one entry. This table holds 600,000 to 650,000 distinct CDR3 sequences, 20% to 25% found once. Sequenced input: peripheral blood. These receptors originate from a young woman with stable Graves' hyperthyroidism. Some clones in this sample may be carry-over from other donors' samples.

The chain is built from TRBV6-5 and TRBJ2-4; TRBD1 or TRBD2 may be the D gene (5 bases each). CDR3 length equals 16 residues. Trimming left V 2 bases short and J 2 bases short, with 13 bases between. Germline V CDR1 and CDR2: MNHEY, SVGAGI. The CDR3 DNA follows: TGTGCCAGCAGTTACACGGCCCCGGGACCCAAAAACATTCAGTACTTC. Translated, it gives CASSYTAPGPKNIQYF.

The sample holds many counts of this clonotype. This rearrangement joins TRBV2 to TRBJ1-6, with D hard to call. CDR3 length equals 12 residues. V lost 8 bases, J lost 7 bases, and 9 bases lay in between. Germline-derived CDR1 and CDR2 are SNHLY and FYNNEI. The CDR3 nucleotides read TGTGCCAGCCGGGGAAGGAATTCACCCCTCCACTTT. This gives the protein CASRGRNSPLHF.

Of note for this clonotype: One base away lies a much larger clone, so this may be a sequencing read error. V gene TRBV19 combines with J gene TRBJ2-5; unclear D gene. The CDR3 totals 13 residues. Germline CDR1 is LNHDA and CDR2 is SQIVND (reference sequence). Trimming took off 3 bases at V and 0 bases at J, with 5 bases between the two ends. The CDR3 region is CASSMGNQETQYF. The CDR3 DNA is TGTGCCAGTAGTATGGGCAACCAAGAGACCCAGTACTTC.

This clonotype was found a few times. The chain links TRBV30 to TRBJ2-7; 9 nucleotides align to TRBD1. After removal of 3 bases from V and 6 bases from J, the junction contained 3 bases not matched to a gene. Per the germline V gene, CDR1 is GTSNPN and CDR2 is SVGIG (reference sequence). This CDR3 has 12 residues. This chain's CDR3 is CAWSGTGREQYF. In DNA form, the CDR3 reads TGTGCCTGGAGCGGGACAGGGCGCGAGCAGTACTTC.

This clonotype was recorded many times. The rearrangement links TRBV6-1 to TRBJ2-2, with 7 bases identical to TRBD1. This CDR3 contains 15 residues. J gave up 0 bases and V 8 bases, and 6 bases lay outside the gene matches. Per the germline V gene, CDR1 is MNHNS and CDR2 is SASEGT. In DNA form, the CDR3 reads TGTGCCAGCTCCGAGGGACAGCCGAACACCGGGGAGCTGTTTTTT. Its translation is CASSEGQPNTGELFF.

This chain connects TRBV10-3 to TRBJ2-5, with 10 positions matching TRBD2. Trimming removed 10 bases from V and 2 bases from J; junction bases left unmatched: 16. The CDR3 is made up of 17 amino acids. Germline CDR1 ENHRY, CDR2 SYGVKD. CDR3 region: CANYLAGAVWGQETQYF. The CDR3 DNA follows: TGTGCCAACTATCTAGCGGGAGCTGTATGGGGTCAAGAGACCCAGTACTTC.

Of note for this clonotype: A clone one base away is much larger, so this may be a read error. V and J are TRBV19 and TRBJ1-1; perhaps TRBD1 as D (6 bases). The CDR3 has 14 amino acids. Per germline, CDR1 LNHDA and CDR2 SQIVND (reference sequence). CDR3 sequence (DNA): TGTGCCAGTAGTAACGGACAGAAGAACACTGAAGCTTGCTTT. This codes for CASSNGQKNTEACF.

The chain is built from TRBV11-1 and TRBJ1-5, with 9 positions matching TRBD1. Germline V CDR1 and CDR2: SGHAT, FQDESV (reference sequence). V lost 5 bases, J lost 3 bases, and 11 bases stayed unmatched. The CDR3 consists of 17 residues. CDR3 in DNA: TGTGCCAGCAGCCCAAGCCGGGACAGGGAGTTCAATCAGCCCCAGCATTTT. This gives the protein CASSPSRDREFNQPQHF.

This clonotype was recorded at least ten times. CDR3 sequence reads: CASSLVGKGRTGELFF. In nucleotides, the CDR3 is TGTGCCAGCAGCTTAGTCGGGAAGGGACGAACCGGGGAGCTGTTTTTT. This sequence joins TRBV11-3 and TRBJ2-2; D is perhaps TRBD1 or TRBD2 (5 bases each). The CDR3 has 16 amino acids. V shed 1 base and J shed 5 bases, with 14 bases lying between them. Germline assignment: CDR1 SGHNT and CDR2 YENEEA.